Below, 12 T cell receptor beta chains from the same sample are listed, as sequenced in a study of identical twins. MiXCR, applied by TCRdb to the 5' RACE reads, yields one record per CDR3 protein. This table has roughly 500,000 distinct CDR3 sequences, about 20% appearing once. These sequences were also reported in another study, on T cells expressing NK-cell markers.

Sequencing was carried out using CD4+ T cells sorted from blood. The origin of the receptors is a young woman in good health.

Only a few counts were recorded for this clonotype. J is TRBJ2-2 and V is TRBV4-2; D gene uncertain. Germline V gene sequence: CDR1 LGHNA, CDR2 YNFKEQ. This CDR3 has 14 amino acids. The V end was cut by 1 base, the J end by 6 bases, with 9 bases between. The CDR3 is CASSQAGSPGELFF. Here the CDR3 DNA reads TGTGCCAGCAGCCAAGCCGGATCTCCCGGGGAGCTGTTTTTT.

The chain uses TRBV10-3 and TRBJ2-3, with TRBD2 as a possible D gene (6 bases). Germline V gene data show CDR1 as ENHRY and CDR2 as SYGVKD. The V gene lost 6 bases and the J gene lost 5 bases, with 27 bases spanning the gap. The CDR3 has 18 residues. In DNA, the CDR3 is TGTGCCATCAGCCACCCTTCCCCAGGAGGGGTCTCAGTAGATACGCAGTATTTT. Its translation is CAISHPSPGGVSVDTQYF.

The genes are TRBV12-3 or TRBV12-4 and TRBJ2-2; D may correspond to TRBD1 or TRBD2 (5 bases each). The CDR3 has 15 amino acids. V gave up 2 bases and J gave up 7 bases, with 14 bases separating them. CDR3 in DNA: TGTGCCAGCAGTTTACCGTTGGGGACGATCGGGGAGCTGTTTTTT. Translated, it gives CASSLPLGTIGELFF.

This clonotype has more than one count but fewer than ten. At one of its ends the junction is not consistent with the germline gene, which may arise from a read error. The chain couples TRBV19 to TRBJ2-5, with 7 bases aligning to TRBD1. Per germline, CDR1 LNHDA and CDR2 SQIVND (reference sequence). The length of the CDR3 is 14 residues. The CDR3 reads CASSIGQAQETQYF. CDR3 nucleotide sequence: TGTGCCAGTAGCATAGGACAGGCCCAAGAGACCCAGTACTTC.

This clonotype showed up many times. This sequence joins TRBV7-2 and TRBJ2-5; perhaps TRBD2 as D (6 bases). The CDR3 length is 14 residues. With 4 bases removed from V and 2 bases from J, the gap between germline ends came to 11 bases. CDR1 and CDR2 from the germline V gene are SGHTA and FQGNSA. Here the CDR3 reads CASSSGLIQETQYF. CDR3 DNA: TGTGCCAGCAGCTCGGGACTCATACAAGAGACCCAGTACTTC.

J is TRBJ2-6 and V is TRBV29-1, with 10 bases that match TRBD1. This CDR3 has 20 residues. Germline CDR1 reads SQVTM; CDR2 reads ANQGSEA. V was pared by 6 bases and J by 3 bases, with 20 bases of the junction left unmatched. The CDR3 loop reads CSVLAYPGTGDSRGANVLTF. The CDR3 region has the DNA TGCAGCGTGTTGGCTTATCCCGGGACAGGGGATTCGCGTGGGGCCAACGTCCTGACTTTC.

The V gene is TRBV4-3, the J gene TRBJ2-4; perhaps TRBD1 as D (6 bases). Trimming removed 0 bases from V and 9 bases from J, with 18 bases in between. The germline gives CDR1 LGHNA, CDR2 YSLEER. CDR3 length: 16 residues. Here the CDR3 DNA reads TGCGCCAGCAGCCAAGATGGATTGGTAGGGGGTGGCATTCAGTACTTC. Amino acid sequence: CASSQDGLVGGGIQYF.

The rearrangement links TRBV20-1 to TRBJ1-4, with a weak D call TRBD1 (5 bases). The CDR3 totals 12 residues. The germline CDR1 and CDR2 sequences are DFQATT and SNEGSKA (reference sequence). V dropped 3 bases and J dropped 8 bases, with 10 bases sitting between them. The DNA of the CDR3 is TGCAGTGCTAGTGCTCAGGGAGAAAAACTGTTTTTT. This sequence encodes CSASAQGEKLFF.

The sample holds a few counts of this clonotype. The genes are TRBV20-1 and TRBJ2-2, with 8 bases fitting TRBD1. In germline, CDR1 is DFQATT, CDR2 SNEGSKA (reference sequence). The CDR3 spans 15 residues. Unmatched junction bases numbered 10, after V lost 0 bases and J lost 10 bases. DNA of the CDR3: TGCAGTGCTAGAGACGTCTACAGGGGGAGATCGGAGCTGTTTTTT. Protein: CSARDVYRGRSELFF.

The chain carries TRBV3-1 and TRBJ2-1; D might be TRBD1 (6 bases). The CDR3 runs to 15 residues. Trimming shortened V by 4 bases and J by 0 bases, and 10 bases separated the two germline ends. Looked up from germline, CDR1 is LGHDT and CDR2 is YNNKEL (reference sequence). CDR3 residues: CASSPHRDSYNEQFF. The CDR3, as DNA: TGTGCCAGCAGCCCCCACAGGGACTCCTACAATGAGCAGTTCTTC.

This clonotype was seen a handful of times. The rearrangement joins TRBV3-1 to TRBJ2-7; possible D gene TRBD2, 6 bases. V was trimmed by 0 bases and J by 4 bases, leaving 16 bases between them. This CDR3 is 16 amino acids long. The germline gives CDR1 LGHDT, CDR2 YNNKEL (reference sequence). In DNA form, the CDR3 reads TGTGCCAGCAGCCAAGAACTCGGGGCGGGACGATACGAGCAGTACTTC. Translated: CASSQELGAGRYEQYF.

The rearrangement links TRBV5-1 to TRBJ2-7; D not resolved. V lost 4 bases and J lost 3, with 11 bases in between. The germline V gene has CDR1 SGHRS and CDR2 YFSETQ. The CDR3 has 13 amino acids. The CDR3 reads CASSLSSNYEQYF. CDR3 nucleotides: TGCGCCAGCAGCCTGTCGAGTAACTACGAGCAGTACTTC.